This T cell receptor (beta chain) is from a study of monozygotic twins with inflammatory bowel disease. Study findings and constraints: The data did not back a single strong IBD-associated clonotype or signal. The study found lower TCRbeta diversity (inverse Simpson) in IBD patients than in healthy co-twins. Different T cell subtypes could not be distinguished.

A total RNA quantity of roughly 3,400 ng went into each TCR library. TCRdb re-called the 5' RACE reads; one entry per CDR3 protein, DNA not given. This table holds more than 300,000 distinct CDR3 sequences. Note on this clonotype: Its antigen remains unknown.

The CDR3 covers 15 residues. CDR1 is SGHKS and CDR2 is YYEKEE in the germline V gene (reference sequence). The clonotype comes from a human donor with ulcerative colitis or Crohn's disease, or a healthy co-twin of an affected twin (not recorded which). Sequenced material: blood. The V gene is TRBV5-5, the J gene TRBJ2-1; TCRdb outputs TRBD2, but without DNA this stays unchecked. CDR3: CASSLDDYPYNEQFF.